The rows below give T cell receptor beta chains drawn from one sample of a study of T-cell reconstitution after alpha-beta-depleted transplantation in children. TCRdb called the PCR reads again in MiXCR, with one record for every CDR3 protein. Of around 500,000 distinct CDR3 sequences detected, around 23% appear once; the ten largest clones hold roughly 14%. The source was PBMCs, mostly from graft donor cells, collected 360 days after TCRalphabeta/CD19-depleted stem cell transplant. These receptor sequences come from a boy in the first two years of life who had a stem cell transplant for acute myeloid leukemia, so the T cells may come from the graft donor. Both conserved end residues are part of each CDR3. Fields, in order: D gene, clone size, J gene, V gene, CDR3 protein, CDR3 DNA. The D gene is left open where the match is weak. Clone size appears in some rows only: once, few, many, or a class for an expanded clone.

. | . | TRBJ1-2 | TRBV7-9 | CASIPRGNYGYTF | TGTGCCAGCATCCCCCGGGGTAACTATGGCTACACCTTC
TRBD2 | . | TRBJ2-1 | TRBV6-2/TRBV6-3 | CASSYQRDAEQFF | TGTGCCAGCAGTTACCAGCGGGACGCTGAGCAGTTCTTC
. | . | TRBJ1-3 | TRBV7-2 | CASSLVRTGNTIYF | TGTGCCAGCAGCTTAGTCCGGACTGGAAACACCATATATTTT
. | few | TRBJ2-2 | TRBV20-1 | CSAGTWGTAGELFF | TGCAGTGCTGGCACGTGGGGAACGGCCGGGGAGCTGTTTTTT
TRBD2 | . | TRBJ2-1 | TRBV7-2 | CASSSGGYSNEQFF | TGTGCCAGCAGCAGCGGGGGATATAGCAATGAGCAGTTCTTC
TRBD2 | . | TRBJ2-5 | TRBV7-2 | CASSLELAAEETQYF | TGTGCCAGCAGCTTAGAACTAGCGGCGGAAGAGACCCAGTACTTC
. | . | TRBJ2-2 | TRBV13 | CASSSDPTGELFF | TGTGCCAGCAGCTCCGACCCAACCGGGGAGCTGTTTTTT
TRBD2 | many | TRBJ2-1 | TRBV7-2 | CASSKPGLAGGANEQFF | TGTGCCAGCAGCAAGCCGGGACTAGCGGGCGGCGCCAATGAGCAGTTCTTC
. | . | TRBJ1-5 | TRBV6-5 | CASSYSPGNQPQHF | TGTGCCAGCAGTTACTCACCAGGGAATCAGCCCCAGCATTTT
. | . | TRBJ2-3 | TRBV6-1 | CASSKRTSGTDTQYF | TGTGCCAGCAGTAAGAGGACATCCGGCACAGATACGCAGTATTTT
. | many | TRBJ2-3 | TRBV20-1 | CSASGNRLQFNTQYF | TGCAGTGCTAGTGGGAACAGGCTGCAATTCAATACGCAGTATTTT
TRBD1 | many | TRBJ1-2 | TRBV28 | CASSLYRGGGYTF | TGTGCCAGCAGTCTCTACAGGGGCGGCGGCTACACCTTC
. | many | TRBJ2-3 | TRBV29-1 | CSVENTDTQYF | TGCAGCGTTGAAAATACAGATACGCAGTATTTT
. | few | TRBJ2-3 | TRBV7-9 | CASSSSRDFSADTQYF | TGTGCCAGCAGCAGTAGCCGGGACTTTTCTGCAGATACGCAGTATTTT
. | few | TRBJ2-2 | TRBV6-5 | CASSYRSGEKFRELFF | TGTGCCAGCAGTTACAGGTCGGGGGAAAAATTCAGGGAGCTGTTTTTT
. | . | TRBJ1-2 | TRBV28 | CASSYTGSNYGYTF | TGTGCCAGCAGTTATACAGGTTCTAACTATGGCTACACCTTC
TRBD1 | few | TRBJ2-3 | TRBV20-1 | CSASPGQGVTDTQYF | TGCAGTGCTAGCCCGGGACAGGGTGTTACAGATACGCAGTATTTT
. | few | TRBJ2-5 | TRBV5-5 | CASSFPIGPDQETQYF | TGTGCCAGCAGCTTTCCAATCGGGCCTGACCAAGAGACCCAGTACTTC
. | few | TRBJ2-5 | TRBV20-1 | CSARDEWRETQYF | TGCAGTGCTAGAGATGAGTGGCGGGAGACCCAGTACTTC
TRBD1 | many | TRBJ1-5 | TRBV29-1 | CSVGTGPNQPQHF | TGCAGCGTTGGGACAGGGCCCAATCAGCCCCAGCATTTT
. | . | TRBJ2-7 | TRBV25-1 | CASSRDFEQYF | TGTGCCAGCAGCCGGGACTTCGAGCAGTACTTC
. | many | TRBJ2-5 | TRBV5-1 | CASSPLGLLQETQYF | TGCGCCAGCAGCCCGCTGGGACTTCTACAAGAGACCCAGTACTTC
. | . | TRBJ2-1 | TRBV20-1 | CSARLLLGEQFF | TGCAGTGCAAGACTCCTTTTAGGCGAGCAGTTCTTC
. | many | TRBJ2-3 | TRBV10-3 | CAIRPSGERTDTQYF | TGTGCCATCAGACCATCAGGGGAACGCACAGATACGCAGTATTTT
. | . | TRBJ1-2 | TRBV10-3 | CAISLTEPYGYTF | TGTGCCATCAGTCTGACAGAACCTTATGGCTACACCTTC
. | many | TRBJ1-2 | TRBV28 | CASSPTTYYGYTF | TGTGCCAGCAGTCCTACTACATACTATGGCTACACCTTC
. | . | TRBJ2-3 | TRBV12-3/TRBV12-4 | CASSRLVSDTQYF | TGTGCCAGCAGTAGACTAGTTTCAGATACGCAGTATTTT
. | . | TRBJ2-3 | TRBV6-1 | CASSLRPAGTQYF | TGTGCCAGCAGTCTAAGACCGGCGGGTACGCAGTATTTT
. | few | TRBJ2-1 | TRBV6-5 | CASSSLSGDSYNEQFF | TGTGCCAGCAGTTCCCTTTCGGGGGACTCCTACAATGAGCAGTTCTTC
TRBD1 | few | TRBJ1-5 | TRBV7-2 | CASSMRTGVNQPQHF | TGTGCCAGCAGCATGAGGACAGGGGTCAATCAGCCCCAGCATTTT
. | . | TRBJ1-2 | TRBV12-3/TRBV12-4 | CASSRDNLGSYGYTF | TGTGCCAGCAGTCGGGACAATTTAGGCTCCTATGGCTACACCTTC
TRBD1 | . | TRBJ2-7 | TRBV6-1 | CASGTGPGYEQYF | TGTGCCAGCGGGACAGGGCCCGGGTACGAGCAGTACTTC
. | many | TRBJ1-1 | TRBV4-3 | CASSRLQGTEAFF | TGCGCCAGCAGTCGGCTCCAGGGCACTGAAGCTTTCTTT
. | . | TRBJ2-6 | TRBV5-1 | CASTPPSGANVLTF | TGCGCCAGCACCCCTCCCTCTGGGGCCAACGTCCTGACTTTC
TRBD2 | . | TRBJ2-3 | TRBV20-1 | CSARPSGGMLDTQYF | TGCAGTGCTAGACCTAGCGGAGGAATGTTAGATACGCAGTATTTT
. | once | TRBJ2-1 | TRBV3-1 | CASSQVPGLAYEQFF | TGTGCCAGCAGCCAAGTTCCCGGCCTCGCCTATGAGCAGTTCTTC
TRBD2 | many | TRBJ2-1 | TRBV12-3/TRBV12-4 | CASSLAGLFHNEQFF | TGTGCCAGCAGCCTCGCGGGACTATTCCACAATGAGCAGTTCTTC
TRBD2 | . | TRBJ2-1 | TRBV12-3/TRBV12-4 | CASMGRGTYNEQFF | TGTGCCAGTATGGGGCGGGGGACCTACAATGAGCAGTTCTTC
. | few | TRBJ2-7 | TRBV6-5 | CASSYSSDAGYEQYF | TGTGCCAGCAGTTACTCGAGCGACGCAGGCTACGAGCAGTACTTC
. | . | TRBJ1-1 | TRBV20-1 | CSASGTKGSEAFF | TGCAGTGCTAGCGGGACAAAAGGCAGTGAAGCTTTCTTT
. | many | TRBJ2-3 | TRBV15 | CATSRDRGNTDTQYF | TGTGCCACCAGCAGAGATCGCGGGAACACAGATACGCAGTATTTT
. | few | TRBJ2-2 | TRBV4-3 | CASSQDGANTGELFF | TGCGCCAGCAGCCAAGATGGGGCGAACACCGGGGAGCTGTTTTTT
TRBD1 | few | TRBJ2-6 | TRBV28 | CASSFSVRGRGASGANVLTF | TGTGCCAGCAGTTTTAGCGTGAGGGGGCGTGGAGCCTCTGGGGCCAACGTCCTGACTTTC
TRBD2 | many | TRBJ2-7 | TRBV29-1 | CSVAGTNYEQYF | TGCAGCGTGGCCGGGACTAACTACGAGCAGTACTTC
. | . | TRBJ2-5 | TRBV5-6 | CASSPLTSDQETQYF | TGTGCCAGCAGCCCCCTAACATCCGACCAAGAGACCCAGTACTTC
. | . | TRBJ1-2 | TRBV12-3/TRBV12-4 | CASSFVGRRYGYTF | TGTGCCAGCAGTTTTGTTGGCAGGCGCTATGGCTACACCTTC
TRBD2 | few | TRBJ2-7 | TRBV6-2/TRBV6-3 | CASSYRTSGGPRFYEQYF | TGTGCCAGCAGTTACCGGACTAGCGGGGGTCCAAGATTCTACGAGCAGTACTTC
. | few | TRBJ2-5 | TRBV20-1 | CSARSLETQYF | TGCAGTGCTAGATCACTGGAGACCCAGTACTTC
TRBD2 | . | TRBJ2-2 | TRBV2 | CASSVSGGEMNTGELFF | TGTGCCAGCAGTGTCAGCGGGGGCGAAATGAACACCGGGGAGCTGTTTTTT
. | many | TRBJ1-2 | TRBV6-5 | CASSYEGDGYTF | TGTGCCAGCAGTTACGAAGGGGATGGCTACACCTTC
. | . | TRBJ2-2 | TRBV14 | CALDSRSGELFF | TGTGCCCTGGATAGCCGGAGCGGGGAGCTGTTTTTT
. | . | TRBJ2-5 | TRBV5-1 | CASSGLSGAAMETQYF | TGCGCCAGCAGCGGTCTCTCAGGGGCGGCTATGGAGACCCAGTACTTC
TRBD2 | . | TRBJ2-5 | TRBV18 | CASSRSGGQYQETQYF | TGTGCCAGCTCCCGTAGCGGGGGACAGTACCAAGAGACCCAGTACTTC
TRBD2 | few | TRBJ2-1 | TRBV9 | CASSAVLAGDNEQFF | TGTGCCAGCAGCGCAGTACTAGCGGGGGACAATGAGCAGTTCTTC
TRBD1 | . | TRBJ2-5 | TRBV20-1 | CSAKGRTGRWETQYF | TGCAGTGCTAAGGGGCGGACAGGGCGTTGGGAGACCCAGTACTTC
TRBD2 | . | TRBJ2-1 | TRBV7-2 | CASSLVSGEYNEQFF | TGTGCCAGCAGCTTAGTCAGCGGGGAGTACAATGAGCAGTTCTTC
. | few | TRBJ2-5 | TRBV28 | CASGWASPETQYF | TGTGCCAGCGGTTGGGCCTCACCCGAGACCCAGTACTTC
. | . | TRBJ2-1 | TRBV6-5 | CASSYLGGGYNEQFF | TGTGCCAGCAGTTACCTCGGAGGAGGCTACAATGAGCAGTTCTTC
. | many | TRBJ2-5 | TRBV12-3/TRBV12-4 | CASSLFPLPRLTDRWTQYF | TGTGCCAGCAGTTTATTCCCCCTTCCCCGACTGACGGACCGATGGACCCAGTACTTC
. | . | TRBJ2-5 | TRBV2 | CASVAVALETQYF | TGTGCCAGCGTGGCCGTTGCGTTGGAGACCCAGTACTTC